A selection of T cell receptor beta chains follows, all from one sample in a study of blood T cell repertoires in COVID-19. Clones were read by immunoSEQ multiplex PCR, and TCRdb kept only the in-frame ones, dropping some. The table lists hundreds of thousands of clones, 86% of them singletons. The source material was peripheral blood. Receptor source: a woman aged 25 to 39 with active or convalescent COVID-19. Each CDR3 is given with its conserved first and last residue. The order of the fields is CDR3 length, clone size, D gene, J gene, V gene, CDR3 protein, CDR3 DNA. D genes are given only for firm matches. The size entry is marked missing in some rows and otherwise reads once, few, many or a size class.

length: 13; size: .; D: .; J: TRBJ2-7; V: TRBV11-2; CDR3: CASSLISSYEQYF; DNA: TGTGCCAGCAGCTTAATATCTTCCTACGAGCAGTACTTC
length: 15; size: .; D: TRBD1; J: TRBJ1-2; V: TRBV2; CDR3: CASSEFQGATYGYTF; DNA: TGTGCCAGCAGTGAATTTCAGGGGGCGACCTATGGCTACACCTTC
length: 14; size: .; D: TRBD1; J: TRBJ1-1; V: TRBV6-5; CDR3: CASSYRGRDTEAFF; DNA: TGTGCCAGCAGTTACAGGGGGCGCGACACTGAAGCTTTCTTT
length: 14; size: .; D: .; J: TRBJ2-1; V: TRBV9; CDR3: CASSVSGSNNEQFF; DNA: TGTGCCAGCAGCGTATCCGGGAGCAACAATGAGCAGTTCTTC
length: 15; size: .; D: TRBD1; J: TRBJ2-7; V: TRBV6-5; CDR3: CASFPKKTGYYEQYF; DNA: TGTGCCAGCTTCCCCAAAAAGACAGGGTACTACGAGCAGTACTTC
length: 11; size: .; D: .; J: TRBJ1-1; V: TRBV30; CDR3: CAWSALSEAFF; DNA: TGTGCCTGGAGTGCCCTAAGTGAAGCTTTCTTT
length: 12; size: many; D: .; J: TRBJ2-7; V: TRBV28; CDR3: CASSLSRYEQYF; DNA: TGTGCCAGCAGTTTATCCAGGTACGAGCAGTACTTC
length: 13; size: .; D: TRBD2; J: TRBJ2-1; V: TRBV6-5; CDR3: CASSASSGIWQFF; DNA: TGTGCCAGCAGCGCCTCTAGCGGGATTTGGCAGTTCTTC
length: 15; size: .; D: .; J: TRBJ1-2; V: TRBV2; CDR3: CASSYKQGANYGYTF; DNA: TGTGCCAGCAGCTATAAACAGGGAGCTAACTATGGCTACACCTTC
length: 15; size: few; D: TRBD1; J: TRBJ1-1; V: TRBV11-2; CDR3: CASSPRQGLNTEAFF; DNA: TGTGCCAGCAGCCCGCGACAGGGGCTGAACACTGAAGCTTTCTTT
length: 14; size: .; D: TRBD2; J: TRBJ2-7; V: TRBV25-1; CDR3: CASSVSGRASEQYF; DNA: TGTGCCAGCAGTGTAAGCGGGAGGGCCAGCGAGCAGTACTTC
length: 15; size: .; D: TRBD1; J: TRBJ1-1; V: TRBV29-1; CDR3: CSVEAGQGVHTEAFF; DNA: TGCAGCGTTGAAGCGGGACAGGGGGTTCACACTGAAGCTTTCTTT
length: 15; size: .; D: .; J: TRBJ1-2; V: TRBV3-1/TRBV3-2; CDR3: CASSQGGTANYGYTF; DNA: TGTGCCAGCAGCCAAGGCGGGACCGCTAACTATGGCTACACCTTC
length: 13; size: once; D: TRBD1; J: TRBJ1-2; V: TRBV29-1; CDR3: CSVRTGGDYGYTF; DNA: TGCAGCGTGCGGACAGGGGGCGACTATGGCTACACCTTC
length: 16; size: .; D: TRBD1; J: TRBJ2-3; V: TRBV4-1; CDR3: CASSQDLHRGTDTQYF; DNA: TGCGCCAGCAGCCAAGATCTTCACAGGGGAACAGATACGCAGTATTTT
length: 14; size: .; D: .; J: TRBJ2-7; V: TRBV7-8; CDR3: CASSPSPRPVEQYF; DNA: TGTGCCAGCAGCCCATCCCCTAGACCTGTCGAGCAGTACTTC
length: 16; size: .; D: .; J: TRBJ1-1; V: TRBV27; CDR3: CASSNIHRAMNTEAFF; DNA: TGTGCCAGCAGTAACATACACAGGGCTATGAACACTGAAGCTTTCTTT
length: 15; size: .; D: TRBD1; J: TRBJ1-1; V: TRBV6-5; CDR3: CASSRTGGFNTEAFF; DNA: TGTGCCAGCAGTCGAACAGGGGGCTTTAACACTGAAGCTTTCTTT
length: 13; size: .; D: TRBD2; J: TRBJ2-3; V: TRBV10-3; CDR3: CAITGTSADTQYF; DNA: TGTGCCATCACGGGGACTAGCGCAGATACGCAGTATTTT
length: 15; size: .; D: TRBD2; J: TRBJ2-5; V: TRBV9; CDR3: CASSVPLAGVETQYF; DNA: TGTGCCAGCAGCGTCCCACTAGCGGGGGTGGAGACCCAGTACTTC
length: 16; size: .; D: TRBD2; J: TRBJ2-1; V: TRBV30; CDR3: CAWSGLAGTSYNEQFF; DNA: TGTGCCTGGAGCGGACTAGCGGGTACCTCTTACAATGAGCAGTTCTTC
length: 18; size: .; D: TRBD1; J: TRBJ1-5; V: TRBV7-8; CDR3: CASSFRPVVGQGDQPQHF; DNA: TGTGCCAGCAGCTTTAGGCCGGTGGTGGGACAGGGTGATCAGCCCCAGCATTTT
length: 15; size: .; D: .; J: TRBJ1-1; V: TRBV20-1; CDR3: CSASDPGMGNTEAFF; DNA: TGCAGTGCAAGTGATCCGGGGATGGGGAACACTGAAGCTTTCTTT
length: 16; size: once; D: TRBD2; J: TRBJ2-1; V: TRBV11-3; CDR3: CASSTTTSGRVYEQFF; DNA: TGTGCCAGCAGCACAACGACTAGCGGGAGGGTCTATGAGCAGTTCTTC
length: 16; size: once; D: .; J: TRBJ2-2; V: TRBV4-1; CDR3: CASRERGASNTGELFF; DNA: TGCGCCAGCAGGGAACGGGGGGCCTCGAACACCGGGGAGCTGTTTTTT
length: 15; size: .; D: .; J: TRBJ1-1; V: TRBV5-1; CDR3: CASSLVGHRNTEAFF; DNA: TGCGCCAGCAGCTTGGTAGGACACAGGAACACTGAAGCTTTCTTT
length: 15; size: .; D: .; J: TRBJ1-3; V: TRBV5-4; CDR3: CASSRPGISGNTIYF; DNA: TGTGCCAGCAGCCGCCCAGGGATCTCTGGAAACACCATATATTTT
length: 14; size: .; D: TRBD2; J: TRBJ2-5; V: TRBV7-2; CDR3: CASSRGGAEETQYF; DNA: TGTGCCAGCAGCCGCGGGGGGGCCGAAGAGACCCAGTACTTC
length: 14; size: .; D: .; J: TRBJ1-2; V: TRBV15; CDR3: CATRPGLDDYGYTF; DNA: TGTGCCACCAGGCCGGGATTGGACGATTATGGCTACACCTTC
length: 14; size: .; D: .; J: TRBJ1-2; V: TRBV10-3; CDR3: CAISEAGLNYGYTF; DNA: TGTGCCATCAGTGAGGCGGGGCTAAACTATGGCTACACCTTC
length: 14; size: few; D: .; J: TRBJ1-6; V: TRBV27; CDR3: CASSIRGSNSPLHF; DNA: TGTGCCAGCAGTATCCGGGGGTCTAATTCACCCCTCCACTTT
length: 15; size: .; D: TRBD2; J: TRBJ2-1; V: TRBV6-1; CDR3: CASSELAGGGNEQFF; DNA: TGTGCCAGCAGTGAACTAGCGGGGGGCGGTAATGAGCAGTTCTTC
length: 16; size: .; D: .; J: TRBJ2-2; V: TRBV30; CDR3: CACLGDQGINTGELFF; DNA: TGTGCCTGTTTAGGGGATCAGGGTATCAACACCGGGGAGCTGTTTTTT
length: 12; size: .; D: .; J: TRBJ1-2; V: TRBV7-9; CDR3: CASSLLEDGYTF; DNA: TGTGCCAGCAGCTTATTGGAGGATGGCTACACCTTC
length: 14; size: .; D: TRBD1; J: TRBJ1-2; V: TRBV3-1/TRBV3-2; CDR3: CASSPGTGLGGYTF; DNA: TGTGCCAGCAGCCCAGGGACAGGGCTCGGTGGCTACACCTTC
length: 15; size: .; D: .; J: TRBJ2-1; V: TRBV6-5; CDR3: CASRLRGLARDEQFF; DNA: TGTGCCAGCAGGCTGAGGGGGCTAGCGCGGGATGAGCAGTTCTTC
length: 11; size: .; D: TRBD1; J: TRBJ2-5; V: TRBV29-1; CDR3: CSGSQGETQYF; DNA: TGCAGCGGATCACAGGGGGAGACCCAGTACTTC
length: 16; size: .; D: .; J: TRBJ2-3; V: TRBV7-9; CDR3: CASSLASGGIGDTQYF; DNA: TGTGCCAGCAGCTTAGCGTCGGGCGGGATAGGGGATACGCAGTATTTT
length: 15; size: .; D: TRBD1; J: TRBJ1-1; V: TRBV4-1; CDR3: CASSLPTGMNTEAFF; DNA: TGCGCCAGCAGCCTCCCGACAGGGATGAACACTGAAGCTTTCTTT
length: 15; size: .; D: TRBD2; J: TRBJ2-7; V: TRBV19; CDR3: CASKASGSPTYEQYF; DNA: TGTGCCAGTAAAGCTAGCGGGAGCCCAACCTACGAGCAGTACTTC
length: 17; size: .; D: .; J: TRBJ2-1; V: TRBV2; CDR3: CASSEEGGLTSYNEQFF; DNA: TGTGCCAGCAGTGAAGAGGGCGGGCTAACCTCCTACAATGAGCAGTTCTTC